This TCR beta chain was recorded in a study of shared clonotypes between healthy human individuals. Study information: The donor pool was made up of a couple of women and three men aged 18 to 49.

This clone was picked up one time. What it recognizes is unknown. Sorted-subset replicate PCRs used about 0.2 ug DNA, tens of thousands of T cell genomes. Libraries were prepared by immunoSEQ multiplex PCR; TCRdb keeps only in-frame clonotypes and omits some of them. This table holds roughly 1.5 million clones, roughly 98% found once. Study findings and constraints: The four-donor shared clonotypes exceeded non-shared clonotypes in generation probability, with non-shared ones scoring lower. Memory subsets had estimated richness that was generally smaller than that of naive subsets.

This CDR3 is built from 14 residues. Germline CDR1 is SGHTA and CDR2 is FQGNSA. The V end lost 5 bases, the J end lost 2 bases, and 9 bases lay between the germline ends. This chain uses TRBV7-2 with TRBJ2-2; D is unresolved. This clonotype originated in a man under 40 in good health. Sequencing used naive CD4+ T cells sorted from blood. Subset indicated: CD45RA+ positively selected. CDR3 DNA sequence: TGTGCCAGCAGCCCCCAGGTCAACACCGGGGAGCTGTTTTTT. Amino acids: CASSPQVNTGELFF.